Presented here are 5 T cell receptor beta chains from one specimen sequenced in a study of cytomegalovirus exposure and HLA in healthy donors. Primers: 60 Vbeta forward and 13 Jbeta reverse. Libraries were prepared by immunoSEQ multiplex PCR; TCRdb keeps only in-frame clonotypes and omits some of them. The sample holds approximately 91,000 clones, more than 65% seen once. The sequencing input was PBMCs. All receptors derive from a human donor in good health.

The rearrangement joins TRBV6-6 to TRBJ1-2, with TRBD1 matching 8 bases. The CDR3 has 15 amino acids. CDR1 and CDR2 (germline): MNHNY, SVGAGI (reference sequence). With 6 bases clipped from V and 4 bases from J, the junction kept 10 bases outside the gene matches. CDR3 nucleotide sequence: TGTGCCAGCAGCCCCGCGGGACAGGAGTTCTATGGCTACACCTTC. It is translated as CASSPAGQEFYGYTF.

V and J are TRBV5-1 and TRBJ1-1; a possible D gene is TRBD1 (5 bases). The ends were cut back, 2 bases at V and 8 bases at J, with 7 bases in the middle. The CDR3 extends over 11 amino acids. The germline V gene has CDR1 SGHRS and CDR2 YFSETQ. The CDR3 here is CASSFRQEAFF. The DNA of the CDR3 is TGCGCCAGCAGCTTCCGACAGGAAGCTTTCTTT.

The CDR3 DNA reads as TGCGCCAGCAGCCAAGGAATATCGACCGGGGAAAAACTGTTTTTT. It is translated as CASSQGISTGEKLFF. The chain combines TRBV4-3 with TRBJ1-4; unclear D gene. Germline-derived CDR1 and CDR2 are LGHNA and YSLEER. The V end was cut by 1 base, the J end by 8 bases, with 14 bases between. The CDR3 consists of 15 residues.

The CDR3 here is CASSLAGGPTDTQYF. The CDR3 DNA reads TGTGCCAGCAGCTTAGCGGGGGGACCCACAGATACGCAGTATTTT. The J gene is TRBJ2-3, the V gene TRBV7-2; a weak D match, TRBD2 (6 bases). This CDR3 spans 15 amino acids. V was shortened by 0 bases and J by 2 bases, with 9 bases between the two germline ends. Germline loops: CDR1 SGHTA, CDR2 FQGNSA.

The rearrangement links TRBV9 to TRBJ2-3, with a possible D match to TRBD2 (6 bases). The germline V gene has CDR1 SGDLS and CDR2 YYNGEE. This CDR3 region has 18 residues. Trimming removed 3 bases from V and 5 bases from J, with 25 bases in between. The CDR3 DNA is TGTGCCAGCAGCGCGAGCCTTCCGGGACTGGGTTCTGGAGATACGCAGTATTTT. Residues: CASSASLPGLGSGDTQYF.